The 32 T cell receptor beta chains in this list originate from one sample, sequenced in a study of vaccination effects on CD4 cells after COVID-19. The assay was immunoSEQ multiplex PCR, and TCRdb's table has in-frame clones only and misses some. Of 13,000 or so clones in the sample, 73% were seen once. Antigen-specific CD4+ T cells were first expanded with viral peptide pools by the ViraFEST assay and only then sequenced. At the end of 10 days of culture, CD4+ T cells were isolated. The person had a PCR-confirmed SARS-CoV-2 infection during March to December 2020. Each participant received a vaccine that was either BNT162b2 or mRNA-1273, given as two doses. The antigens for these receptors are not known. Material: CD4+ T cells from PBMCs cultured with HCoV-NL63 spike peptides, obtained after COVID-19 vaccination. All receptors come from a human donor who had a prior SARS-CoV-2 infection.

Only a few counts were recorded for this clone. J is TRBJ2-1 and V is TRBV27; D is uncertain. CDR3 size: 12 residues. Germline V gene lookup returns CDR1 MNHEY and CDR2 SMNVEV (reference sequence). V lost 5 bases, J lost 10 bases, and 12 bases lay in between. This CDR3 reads CASSRVGGEQFF. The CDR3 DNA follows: TGTGCCAGCAGTAGAGTTGGCGGAGAGCAGTTCTTC.

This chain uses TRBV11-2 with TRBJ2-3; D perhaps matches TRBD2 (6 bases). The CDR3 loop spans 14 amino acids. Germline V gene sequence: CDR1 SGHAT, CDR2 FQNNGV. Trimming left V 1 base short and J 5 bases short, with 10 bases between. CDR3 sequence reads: CASSLATSRDTQYF. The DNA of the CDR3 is TGTGCCAGCAGCTTAGCTACTAGCCGAGATACGCAGTATTTT.

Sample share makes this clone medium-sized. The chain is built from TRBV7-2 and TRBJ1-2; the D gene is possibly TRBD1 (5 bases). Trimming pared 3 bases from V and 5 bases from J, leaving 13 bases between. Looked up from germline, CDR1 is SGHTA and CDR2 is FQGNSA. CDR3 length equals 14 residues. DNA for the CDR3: TGTGCCAGCAGCTTTTCGGGGGGGGAATATGGCTACACCTTC. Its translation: CASSFSGGEYGYTF.

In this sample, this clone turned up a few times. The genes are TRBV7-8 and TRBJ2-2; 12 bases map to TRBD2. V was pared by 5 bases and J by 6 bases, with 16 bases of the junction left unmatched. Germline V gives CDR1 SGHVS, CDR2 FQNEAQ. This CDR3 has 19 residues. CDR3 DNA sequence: TGTGCCAGCAGCCCGCATAGGGCCCTAGCGGGAGGGCCCGCCGGGGAGCTGTTTTTT. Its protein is CASSPHRALAGGPAGELFF.

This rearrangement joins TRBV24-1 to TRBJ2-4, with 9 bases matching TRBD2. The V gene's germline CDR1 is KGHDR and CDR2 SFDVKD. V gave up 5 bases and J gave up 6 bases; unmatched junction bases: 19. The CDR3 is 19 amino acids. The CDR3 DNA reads TGTGCCACCAGTGGGAGCCCCGTACTAGCGGGCTCTAAAGGAAACATTCAGTACTTC. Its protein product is CATSGSPVLAGSKGNIQYF.

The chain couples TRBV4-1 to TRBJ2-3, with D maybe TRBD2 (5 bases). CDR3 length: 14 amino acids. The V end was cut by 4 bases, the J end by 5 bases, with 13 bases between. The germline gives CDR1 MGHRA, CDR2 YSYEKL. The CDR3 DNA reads TGCGCCAGCAGCCCCCGGACTGGGGTAGATACGCAGTATTTT. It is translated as CASSPRTGVDTQYF.

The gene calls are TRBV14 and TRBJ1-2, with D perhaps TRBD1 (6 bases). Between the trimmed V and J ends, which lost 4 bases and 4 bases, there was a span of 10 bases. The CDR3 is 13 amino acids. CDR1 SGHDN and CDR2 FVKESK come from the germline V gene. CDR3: CASSLGGGYGYTF. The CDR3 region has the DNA TGTGCCAGCAGCCTAGGAGGGGGCTATGGCTACACCTTC.

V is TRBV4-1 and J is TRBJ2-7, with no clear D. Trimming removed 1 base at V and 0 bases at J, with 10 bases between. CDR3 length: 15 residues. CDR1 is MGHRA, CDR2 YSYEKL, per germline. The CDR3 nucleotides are TGCGCCAGCAGCCAAGCCCCATTTAGCTCCTACGAGCAGTACTTC. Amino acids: CASSQAPFSSYEQYF.

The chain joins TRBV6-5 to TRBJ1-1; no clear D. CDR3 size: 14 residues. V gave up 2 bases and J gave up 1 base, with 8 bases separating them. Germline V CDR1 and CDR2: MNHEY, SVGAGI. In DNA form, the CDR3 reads TGTGCCAGCAGTTACCAAGCGGGGAACACTGAAGCTTTCTTT. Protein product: CASSYQAGNTEAFF.

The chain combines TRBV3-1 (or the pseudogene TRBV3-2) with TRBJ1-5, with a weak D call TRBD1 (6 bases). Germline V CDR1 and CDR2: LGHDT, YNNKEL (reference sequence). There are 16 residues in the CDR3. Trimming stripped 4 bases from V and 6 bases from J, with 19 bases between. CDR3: CASSPSGQGIFQPQHF. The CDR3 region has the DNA TGTGCCAGCAGCCCTTCGGGGCAGGGGATTTTTCAGCCCCAGCATTTT.

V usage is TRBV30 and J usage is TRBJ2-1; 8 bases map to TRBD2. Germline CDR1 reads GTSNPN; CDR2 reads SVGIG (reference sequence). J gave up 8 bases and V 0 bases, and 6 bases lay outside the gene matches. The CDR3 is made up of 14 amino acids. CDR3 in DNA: TGTGCCTGGAGTGTAAGCGGGAGTGCCGATGAGCAGTTCTTC. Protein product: CAWSVSGSADEQFF.

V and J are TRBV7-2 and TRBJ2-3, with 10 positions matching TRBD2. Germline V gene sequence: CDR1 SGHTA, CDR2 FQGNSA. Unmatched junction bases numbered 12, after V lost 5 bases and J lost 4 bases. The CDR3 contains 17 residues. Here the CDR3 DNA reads TGTGCCAGCAGCCCCCTGGGGTCCCTAGCGGGGGCAGATACGCAGTATTTT. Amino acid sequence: CASSPLGSLAGADTQYF.

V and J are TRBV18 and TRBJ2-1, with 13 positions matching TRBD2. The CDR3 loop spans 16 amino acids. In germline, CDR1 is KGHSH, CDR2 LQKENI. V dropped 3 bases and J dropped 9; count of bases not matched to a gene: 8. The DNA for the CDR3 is TGTGCCAGCTCACCCGGGACTAGCGGGGTCATAGGTGAGCAGTTCTTC. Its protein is CASSPGTSGVIGEQFF. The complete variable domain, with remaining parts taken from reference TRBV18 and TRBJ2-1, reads NAGVMQNPRHLVRRRGQEARLRCSPMKGHSHVYWYRQLPEEGLKFMVYLQKENIIDESGMPKERFSAEFPKEGPSILRIQQVVRGDSAAYFCASSPGTSGVIGEQFFGPGTRLTVL.

The CDR3: CASSQGTLNTEAFF. The CDR3 bases are TGTGCCAGCAGCCAAGGGACACTAAACACTGAAGCTTTCTTT. The V and J genes are TRBV3-1 (or the pseudogene TRBV3-2) and TRBJ1-1, with D possibly matching TRBD1 (5 bases). V was pared by 1 base and J by 2 bases, with 8 bases between. CDR1 is LGHDT, CDR2 YNNKEL, per germline (reference sequence). The CDR3 spans 14 residues.

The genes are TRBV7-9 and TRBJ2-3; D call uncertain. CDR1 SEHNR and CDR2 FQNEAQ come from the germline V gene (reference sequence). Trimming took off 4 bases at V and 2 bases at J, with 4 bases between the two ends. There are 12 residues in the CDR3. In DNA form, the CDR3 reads TGTGCCAGCAGCTCTTACACAGATACGCAGTATTTT. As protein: CASSSYTDTQYF.

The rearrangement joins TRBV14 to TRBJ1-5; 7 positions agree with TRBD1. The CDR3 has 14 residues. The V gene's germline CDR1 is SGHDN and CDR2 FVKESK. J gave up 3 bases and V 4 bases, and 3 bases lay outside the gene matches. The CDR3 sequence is CASSLTGPNQPQHF. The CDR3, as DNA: TGTGCCAGCAGCCTGACAGGGCCCAATCAGCCCCAGCATTTT.

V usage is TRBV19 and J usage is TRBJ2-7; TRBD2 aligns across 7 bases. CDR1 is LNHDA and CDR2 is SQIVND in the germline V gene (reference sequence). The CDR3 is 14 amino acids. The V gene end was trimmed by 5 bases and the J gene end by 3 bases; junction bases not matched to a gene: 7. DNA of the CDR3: TGTGCCAGTAGTTCGGGGGGTCTAGGCTACGAGCAGTACTTC. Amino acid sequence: CASSSGGLGYEQYF.

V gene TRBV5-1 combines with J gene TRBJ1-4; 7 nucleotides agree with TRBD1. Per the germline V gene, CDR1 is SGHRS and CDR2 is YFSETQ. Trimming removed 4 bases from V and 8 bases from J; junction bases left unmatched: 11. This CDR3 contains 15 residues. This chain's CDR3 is CASSPRDRGDEKLFF. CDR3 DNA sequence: TGCGCCAGCAGCCCACGGGACAGAGGGGACGAAAAACTGTTTTTT.

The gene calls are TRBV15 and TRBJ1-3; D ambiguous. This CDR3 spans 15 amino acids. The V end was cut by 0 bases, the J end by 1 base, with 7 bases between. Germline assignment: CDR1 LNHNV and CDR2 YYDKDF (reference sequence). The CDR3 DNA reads TGTGCCACCAGCAGAGATCGGGGTTCTGGAAACACCATATATTTT. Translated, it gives CATSRDRGSGNTIYF.

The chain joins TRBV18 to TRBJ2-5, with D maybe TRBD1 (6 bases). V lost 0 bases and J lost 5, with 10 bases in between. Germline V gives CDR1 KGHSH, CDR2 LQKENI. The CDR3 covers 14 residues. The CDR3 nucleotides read TGTGCCAGCTCACCACCGCAGGGGTTGGAGACCCAGTACTTC. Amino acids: CASSPPQGLETQYF.

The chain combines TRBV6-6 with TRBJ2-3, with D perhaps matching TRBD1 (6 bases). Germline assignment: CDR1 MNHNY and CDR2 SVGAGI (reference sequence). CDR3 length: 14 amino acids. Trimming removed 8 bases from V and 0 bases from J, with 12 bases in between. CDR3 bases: TGTGCCAGCGTGGGACATACTAGCACAGATACGCAGTATTTT. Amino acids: CASVGHTSTDTQYF.

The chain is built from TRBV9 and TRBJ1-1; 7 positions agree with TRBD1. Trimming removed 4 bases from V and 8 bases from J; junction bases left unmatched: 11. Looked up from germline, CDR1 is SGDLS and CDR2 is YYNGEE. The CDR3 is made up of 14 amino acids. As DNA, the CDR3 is TGTGCCAGCAGCCGCAACAGGGGTCTTGACGAAGCTTTCTTT. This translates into CASSRNRGLDEAFF.

The chain's CDR3 is CASSPGVVATQYF. As DNA, the CDR3 is TGCGCCAGCAGCCCCGGGGTAGTGGCGACCCAGTACTTC. This chain joins TRBV4-1 and TRBJ2-5, with D possibly matching TRBD2 (5 bases). V dropped 4 bases and J dropped 7 bases, with 13 bases sitting between them. Per the germline V gene, CDR1 is MGHRA and CDR2 is YSYEKL. The CDR3 extends over 13 amino acids.

The CDR3 region has the DNA TGTGCCAGCAGCGTCGAGGGACAGCCTAACTATGGCTACACCTTC. Its protein product is CASSVEGQPNYGYTF. The J gene is TRBJ1-2, the V gene TRBV9, with 7 positions matching TRBD1. Germline CDR1 is SGDLS and CDR2 is YYNGEE. The ends lost 2 bases at V and 0 bases at J; junction bases unmatched: 4. This CDR3 comprises 15 residues.

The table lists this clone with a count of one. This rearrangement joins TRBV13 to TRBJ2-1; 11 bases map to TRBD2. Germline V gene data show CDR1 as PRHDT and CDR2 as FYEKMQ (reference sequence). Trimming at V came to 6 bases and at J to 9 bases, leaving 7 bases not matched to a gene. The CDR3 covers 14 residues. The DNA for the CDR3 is TGTGCCAGCAGTTATAGCGGGGGGGATCGTGAGCAGTTCTTC. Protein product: CASSYSGGDREQFF.

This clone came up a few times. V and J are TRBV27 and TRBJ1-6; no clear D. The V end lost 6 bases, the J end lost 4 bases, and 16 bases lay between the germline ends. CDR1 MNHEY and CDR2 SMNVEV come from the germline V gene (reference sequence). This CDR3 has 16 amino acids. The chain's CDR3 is CASSPQPVGYNSPLHF. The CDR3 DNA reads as TGTGCCAGCAGCCCCCAGCCTGTGGGGTATAATTCACCCCTCCACTTT.

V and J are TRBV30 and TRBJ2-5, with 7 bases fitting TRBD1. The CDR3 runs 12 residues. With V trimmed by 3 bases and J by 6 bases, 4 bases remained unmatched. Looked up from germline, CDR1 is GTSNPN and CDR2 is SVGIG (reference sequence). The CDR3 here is CAWRPGGKTQYF. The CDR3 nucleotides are TGTGCCTGGAGACCAGGGGGAAAGACCCAGTACTTC.

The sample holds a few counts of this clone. As DNA, the CDR3 is TGTGCCTGGAGTGAGATCGTGGGGGGTGAGCAGTACTTC. Its translation: CAWSEIVGGEQYF. This sequence joins TRBV30 and TRBJ2-7; a possible D gene is TRBD2 (6 bases). The length of the CDR3 is 13 residues. The V gene's germline CDR1 is GTSNPN and CDR2 SVGIG (reference sequence). With 1 base removed from V and 7 bases from J, the gap between germline ends came to 14 bases.

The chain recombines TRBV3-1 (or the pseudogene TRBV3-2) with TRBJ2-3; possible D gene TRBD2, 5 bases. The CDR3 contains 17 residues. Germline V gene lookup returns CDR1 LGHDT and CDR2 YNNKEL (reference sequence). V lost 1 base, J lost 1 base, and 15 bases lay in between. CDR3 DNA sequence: TGTGCCAGCAGCCAAGCCCATCGGGTACTAGGCACAGATACGCAGTATTTT. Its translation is CASSQAHRVLGTDTQYF.

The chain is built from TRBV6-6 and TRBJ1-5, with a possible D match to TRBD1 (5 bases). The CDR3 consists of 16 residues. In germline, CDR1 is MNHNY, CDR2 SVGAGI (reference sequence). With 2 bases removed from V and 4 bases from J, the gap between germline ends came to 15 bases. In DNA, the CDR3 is TGTGCCAGCAGTTACACAGGTCTTCGATCGAATCAGCCCCAGCATTTT. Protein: CASSYTGLRSNQPQHF.

This chain's CDR3 is CASSSGLAGGRGFQETQYF. CDR3 nucleotide sequence: TGTGCCAGCAGTTCGGGACTAGCGGGAGGGAGGGGGTTCCAAGAGACCCAGTACTTC. The chain links TRBV6-2 or TRBV6-3 to TRBJ2-5, with 16 bases identical to TRBD2. In germline, CDR1 is MNHEY, CDR2 SVGEGT. The V segment lost 4 bases and the J segment 1 base; nucleotides outside the gene matches: 9. CDR3 length equals 19 residues.

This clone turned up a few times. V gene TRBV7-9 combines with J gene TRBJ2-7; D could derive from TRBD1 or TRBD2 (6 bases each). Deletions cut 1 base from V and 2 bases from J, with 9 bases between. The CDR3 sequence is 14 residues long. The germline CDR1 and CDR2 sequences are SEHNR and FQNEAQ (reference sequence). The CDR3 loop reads CASSLGGATYEQYF. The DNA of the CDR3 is TGTGCCAGCAGCTTAGGGGGGGCCACCTACGAGCAGTACTTC.